This T cell receptor beta chain was sequenced during a study of identical twins (dated by TCRdb to the mid-2010s). Concerning the study at large: To test whether fetal clonotypes persist, this study deep-sequenced TCR alpha and beta repertoires from monozygotic twins, from unrelated adults of various ages, and from cord blood. Replicate twin experiments were performed at different times using different library preparation protocols to rule out contamination. Beyond this particular receptor, the publication reports: Excess twin sharing in beta out-of-frame sequences was weaker because fewer shared sequences lowered the signal-to-noise ratio. Fewer insertions were carried by abundant cord blood beta clonotypes; a weaker similar trend was observed in young adult naive repertoires, while no such trend was observed in memory repertoires. Because the same donors could not be followed over many years, conclusions were based on cross-sectional statistical analysis. Out-of-frame TCR alpha sequences shared between twins showed an excess of low generation-probability sequences compared with coincidental sharing between unrelated individuals. Out-of-frame TCR alpha sharing in monozygotic twins was systematically underestimated by recombination models, whereas sharing between unrelated individuals was in agreement with the recombination models. Invariant T cells such as MAIT and iNKT could partly confound zero-insertion analyses, though diverse VJ usage argued against this for most clonotypes.

As regards this clonotype: The specificity of this receptor is unknown. There are no base qualities to consult, and no much larger clone falls within one base.

The V end loses 2 bases and the J end loses 5 bases, and a stretch of 9 bases separates them. The CDR3, cysteine through phenylalanine, is 13 amino acids long. Only CDR3 DNA remains: 39 bases, in frame from the first base. Receptor amplification or capture employed 5' RACE. Sequenced using an Illumina HiSeq 2000. Template switching introduced a universal primer binding site; the final cDNA contained a unique molecular identifier, enabling accurate counting of TCR cDNA molecules. Specific primers in the conserved constant-segment region were used to synthesize first-strand cDNA for the TCR alpha and beta chains. To control for contamination, each cDNA library was double barcoded with a SMART-Mk sample barcode plus Illumina barcodes. TruSeq adapter sequences along with Illumina sample barcodes were introduced in two successive PCR steps. The TCR alpha and beta cDNA libraries were sequenced on the Illumina HiSeq platform using custom primers. Concerning the study's data processing: Unique molecular identifiers were extracted from raw reads with MiGEC, and CDR3 positions were determined with MiXCR. Recombination models were inferred per individual with the repgenHMM and IGoR tools using an EM algorithm. The analysis of shared clonotypes was done with the tcR package in R, with sharing normalized by the product of cloneset sizes. To study raw recombination free of thymic and clonal selection effects, out-of-frame nonproductive sequences were analyzed. The public reads were run again by TCRdb, first through fastp at Q25 and then through MiXCR, and only productive beta chains were kept. One record per CDR3 amino acid sequence lists the most common genes and DNA. What appears here as the V and J calls and clone size reflects TCRdb's work, not the paper's. For this sample the table gives roughly 240,000 distinct CDR3 sequences, of which 7.5% were detected only once. The ten largest clones capture roughly 5% of the sample.

Only healthy Caucasian donors were included. The twin cohort comprised three pairs of female monozygotic twins, all aged about 18 to 30 years. CD4+ and CD8+ T cell populations were isolated with positive isolation kits from Invitrogen. This same sample was also part of a study on yellow fever vaccine responses in identical twins. Reported in the second study: The authors reported that the T cell response to vaccination in identical twins appeared partly convergent and partly personalized. In identical twins, the study followed T cell clones that responded to the vaccine with precision.

Sequencing input: CD8+ T cells sorted from blood. This TCR was recovered from a woman under 30 in good health. The sequence links TRBV12-3 or TRBV12-4 to TRBJ2-5, with the D gene uncertain. The CDR3 region has the sequence CASSLPPGETQYF. In nucleotides, the sequence is TGTGCCAGCAGTTTACCTCCCGGGGAGACCCAGTACTTC.